The 25 T cell receptor beta chains below come from one sample, sequenced in a study of cytomegalovirus exposure and HLA in healthy donors. Profiled with immunoSEQ multiplex PCR; TCRdb holds only in-frame clones, not every one. Here the sample spans over 150,000 clones, about 86% being singletons. The sample was PBMCs. These receptors were collected from a human donor in good health.

V is TRBV30 and J is TRBJ2-1, with unresolved D. Germline CDR1 and CDR2: GTSNPN and SVGIG (reference sequence). V gave up 4 bases and J gave up 7 bases, with 14 bases separating them. This CDR3 region has 13 residues. CDR3 in amino acids: CAWTTTPLNEQFF. In nucleotides, the CDR3 is TGTGCCTGGACCACAACCCCGCTGAATGAGCAGTTCTTC. Full variable domain (missing parts from reference TRBV30 and TRBJ2-1): SQTIHQWPATLVQPVGSPLSLECTVEGTSNPNLYWYRQAAGRGLQLLFYSVGIGQISSEVPQNLSASRPQDRQFILSSKKLLLSDSGFYLCAWTTTPLNEQFFGPGTRLTVL.

The chain uses TRBV15 and TRBJ2-2, with 8 nucleotides matching TRBD2. This CDR3 is 16 amino acids long. V lost 8 bases, J lost 3 bases, and 11 bases stayed unmatched. Germline CDR1 LNHNV, CDR2 YYDKDF (reference sequence). Written as DNA, the CDR3 is TGTGCCACCGCGGAGACGGGGGGGCCCGACACCGGGGAGCTGTTTTTT. This codes for CATAETGGPDTGELFF.

The CDR3 region is CASSSRRGPSGRARSYEQYF. The CDR3 nucleotides are TGTGCCAGCAGTTCCCGTCGGGGTCCTAGCGGGAGGGCCAGGTCCTACGAGCAGTACTTC. The chain uses TRBV27 and TRBJ2-7; 12 bases are a match to TRBD2. CDR3 length: 20 amino acids. V lost 4 bases, J lost 1 base, and 17 bases stayed unmatched. CDR1 and CDR2 from the germline V gene are MNHEY and SMNVEV (reference sequence).

The gene calls are TRBV1 and TRBJ2-3; the tabulated D call, TRBD2, remains unverified against the DNA. TRBV1 represents a pseudogene. This CDR3 region has 18 residues. The CDR3 here is CTSSTRTSGGVHTDTQYF. The CDR3, as DNA: TGCACCAGCAGCACACGGACTAGCGGGGGGGTCCACACAGATACGCAGTATTTT.

The chain carries TRBV10-3 and TRBJ2-7; a possible D gene is TRBD2 (6 bases). The CDR3 runs 15 residues. V dropped 3 bases and J dropped 2 bases, with 14 bases sitting between them. The germline V gene has CDR1 ENHRY and CDR2 SYGVKD. This CDR3 is CAISEASGAAYEQYF. For the CDR3, the DNA is TGTGCCATCAGTGAAGCGTCGGGAGCAGCCTACGAGCAGTACTTC.

The chain joins TRBV28 to TRBJ1-5; maybe TRBD1 (6 bases). CDR3 length equals 15 residues. The germline CDR1 and CDR2 sequences are MDHEN and SYDVKM. Trimming removed 6 bases from V and 7 bases from J, with 19 bases in between. Here the CDR3 DNA reads TGTGCCAGCAGGACTGGGGGAACAGGGATGCAGCCCCAGCATTTT. Its protein product is CASRTGGTGMQPQHF.

The rearrangement links TRBV9 to TRBJ2-1; D possibly corresponds to TRBD1 (6 bases). The CDR3 length is 14 residues. Germline V gene sequence: CDR1 SGDLS, CDR2 YYNGEE. The V and J ends lost 0 bases and 5 bases respectively, with 9 bases between them. CDR3 amino acids: CASSVGNRDNEQFF. Written as DNA, the CDR3 is TGTGCCAGCAGCGTAGGGAACAGGGACAATGAGCAGTTCTTC.

This clone was detected once. The V call is TRBV10-1, the J call TRBJ2-1; D is perhaps TRBD2 (6 bases). V dropped 6 bases and J dropped 13 bases, with 13 bases sitting between them. The CDR3 has 11 amino acids. Germline assignment: CDR1 WNHNN and CDR2 SYGVQD (reference sequence). Written as DNA, the CDR3 is TGCGCCAGCAGCACCACTAGCCAACAGTTCTTC. Residues: CASSTTSQQFF.

The rearrangement uses TRBV6-5 and TRBJ1-1; D is ambiguous. The CDR3 has 12 amino acids. Germline assignment: CDR1 MNHEY and CDR2 SVGAGI. Trimming took 6 bases from V and 8 from J, leaving 13 bases between them. CDR3 DNA: TGTGCCAGCAGCCCTTCCCAGGCGGAAGCTTTCTTT. Residues: CASSPSQAEAFF.

The rearrangement joins TRBV4-1 to TRBJ2-6, with D perhaps TRBD2 (6 bases). There are 16 residues in the CDR3. CDR1 is MGHRA, CDR2 YSYEKL, per germline. The V end was cut by 0 bases, the J end by 2 bases, with 8 bases between. The CDR3 sequence is CASSQDGGTGANVLTF. In DNA, the CDR3 is TGCGCCAGCAGCCAAGATGGAGGGACTGGGGCCAACGTCCTGACTTTC.

This clone turned up a few times. The chain uses TRBV7-9 and TRBJ1-6; D possibly corresponds to TRBD1 (5 bases). CDR1 SEHNR and CDR2 FQNEAQ come from the germline V gene (reference sequence). There are 14 residues in the CDR3. V dropped 0 bases and J dropped 10 bases, with 10 bases sitting between them. CDR3 in amino acids: CASSLAGVRSPLHF. DNA of the CDR3: TGTGCCAGCAGCTTAGCAGGGGTTCGGTCACCCCTCCACTTT.

The chain links TRBV4-2 to TRBJ2-7, with a possible D match to TRBD1 (5 bases). Trimming removed 1 base at V and 6 bases at J, with 13 bases between. This CDR3 has 14 amino acids. CDR1 and CDR2 (germline): LGHNA, YNFKEQ. CDR3 region: CASSQVSWGGEQYF. The CDR3 coding sequence is TGTGCCAGCAGCCAAGTTTCTTGGGGCGGCGAGCAGTACTTC.

This chain joins TRBV28 and TRBJ2-6; no reliable D call. V was cut by 6 bases and J by 0 bases, with 9 bases left in between. CDR3 length: 15 amino acids. Per germline, CDR1 MDHEN and CDR2 SYDVKM. The DNA for the CDR3 is TGTGCCAGCAGACATCGGGTCTCTGGGGCCAACGTCCTGACTTTC. Amino acid sequence: CASRHRVSGANVLTF.

The V call is TRBV6-6, the J call TRBJ2-2, with TRBD2 matching over 7 bases. Trimming at V came to 5 bases and at J to 0 bases, leaving 3 bases not matched to a gene. Germline CDR1 MNHNY, CDR2 SVGAGI (reference sequence). The CDR3 has 15 residues. The CDR3 DNA sequence: TGTGCCAGCAGTACGGGACTACCGAACACCGGGGAGCTGTTTTTT. Amino acid sequence: CASSTGLPNTGELFF.

The chain is built from TRBV19 and TRBJ1-3, with D perhaps TRBD1 (6 bases). V gave up 8 bases and J gave up 0 bases, with 11 bases separating them. Germline V gives CDR1 LNHDA, CDR2 SQIVND (reference sequence). The CDR3 is made up of 14 amino acids. Here the CDR3 reads CASSQGDSGNTIYF. The DNA of the CDR3 is TGTGCCAGTTCACAGGGTGACTCTGGAAACACCATATATTTT. Filled out from reference TRBV19 and TRBJ1-3, the complete variable domain reads DGGITQSPKYLFRKEGQNVTLSCEQNLNHDAMYWYRQDPGQGLRLIYYSQIVNDFQKGDIAEGYSVSREKKESFPLTVTSAQKNPTAFYLCASSQGDSGNTIYFGEGSWLTVV.

The chain carries TRBV5-8 and TRBJ2-3, with TRBD2 matching over 12 bases. Unmatched junction bases numbered 8, after V lost 0 bases and J lost 6 bases. The germline gives CDR1 SGHTS, CDR2 YDEGEE. This CDR3 has 17 residues. The CDR3 protein is CASSLAPLAGGRDTQYF. CDR3 sequence (DNA): TGTGCCAGCAGCTTGGCTCCACTAGCGGGAGGCCGGGATACGCAGTATTTT.

The chain has TRBV6-5 and TRBJ2-2; D not certain. The CDR3 is 15 residues long. Germline V CDR1 and CDR2: MNHEY, SVGAGI. V was cut by 4 bases and J by 4 bases, with 13 bases left in between. CDR3 residues: CASSSLRLSTGELFF. DNA of the CDR3: TGTGCCAGCAGTTCTCTACGACTTAGCACCGGGGAGCTGTTTTTT.

The J gene is TRBJ2-7, the V gene TRBV7-6; 7 bases map to TRBD1. The CDR3 sequence is 16 residues long. V was clipped by 1 base and J by 1 base; unmatched bases: 7. The germline V gene has CDR1 SGHVS and CDR2 FNYEAQ. CDR3 sequence: CASSLVRDSRSYEQYF. CDR3 nucleotide sequence: TGTGCCAGCAGCTTAGTTCGGGACAGCAGATCCTACGAGCAGTACTTC.

The chain is built from TRBV19 and TRBJ2-5; 9 nucleotides match TRBD2. This CDR3 has 13 amino acids. The ends lost 8 bases at V and 9 bases at J; junction bases unmatched: 10. Per the germline V gene, CDR1 is LNHDA and CDR2 is SQIVND (reference sequence). Here the CDR3 reads CASSPSGKRPQYF. CDR3 DNA sequence: TGTGCCAGTTCCCCTAGCGGGAAGAGACCCCAGTACTTC.

The V call is TRBV30, the J call TRBJ2-7; 10 bases map to TRBD1. This CDR3 is 14 amino acids long. Trimming cost V 3 bases and J 7 bases; bases outside gene matches: 9. Germline loops: CDR1 GTSNPN, CDR2 SVGIG (reference sequence). CDR3 protein: CAWSRTGGRREQYF. The CDR3 nucleotides read TGTGCCTGGAGCCGGACAGGGGGTAGGCGGGAGCAGTACTTC. Combining the CDR3 with reference TRBV30 and TRBJ2-7 gives the whole variable domain SQTIHQWPATLVQPVGSPLSLECTVEGTSNPNLYWYRQAAGRGLQLLFYSVGIGQISSEVPQNLSASRPQDRQFILSSKKLLLSDSGFYLCAWSRTGGRREQYFGPGTRLTVT.

The chain couples TRBV28 to TRBJ2-5; TRBD2 aligns across 9 bases. The CDR3 totals 19 residues. From germline, CDR1 is MDHEN and CDR2 SYDVKM. Losses at the gene ends were 2 bases for V and 5 bases for J; bases not matched to a gene: 18. DNA of the CDR3: TGTGCCAGCAGTTTAACGTACTTAATTGGGCGGGAGGGCCTTGAGACCCAGTACTTC. This translates into CASSLTYLIGREGLETQYF.

The genes are TRBV5-8 and TRBJ1-4, with 9 positions matching TRBD1. V dropped 2 bases and J dropped 8; count of bases not matched to a gene: 4. The length of the CDR3 is 14 residues. Germline V gene lookup returns CDR1 SGHTS and CDR2 YDEGEE. The CDR3 loop is CASSFGTGNEKLFF. CDR3 in DNA: TGTGCCAGCAGCTTCGGGACAGGGAACGAAAAACTGTTTTTT. The full variable domain, with the rest looked up from reference TRBV5-8 and TRBJ1-4, is EAGVTQSPTHLIKTRGQQATLRCSPISGHTSVYWYQQALGLGLQFLLWYDEGEERNRGNFPPRFSGRQFPNYSSELNVNALELEDSALYLCASSFGTGNEKLFFGSGTQLSVL.

The chain employs TRBV15 and TRBJ2-1, with D possibly TRBD2 on 7 matching bases. The V gene lost 0 bases and the J gene lost 8 bases, with 14 bases spanning the gap. Germline V gene data show CDR1 as LNHNV and CDR2 as YYDKDF (reference sequence). The length of the CDR3 is 15 residues. In DNA form, the CDR3 reads TGTGCCACCAGCAGAGATCGAGGGGGGGCCGATGAGCAGTTCTTC. This translates into CATSRDRGGADEQFF.

This clone was recorded once. V and J are TRBV6-5 and TRBJ1-4, with unresolved D. CDR1 and CDR2 (germline): MNHEY, SVGAGI. Deletions cut 7 bases from V and 8 bases from J, with 17 bases between. The CDR3 totals 14 residues. CDR3 in DNA: TGTGCCAGCACTTCCCGAGAGTACAGCGAAAAACTGTTTTTT. This gives the protein CASTSREYSEKLFF.

The chain has TRBV27 and TRBJ2-3; 9 positions agree with TRBD1. Losses at the gene ends were 3 bases for V and 5 bases for J; bases not matched to a gene: 3. The CDR3 is 14 amino acids. CDR1 MNHEY and CDR2 SMNVEV come from the germline V gene (reference sequence). CDR3 residues: CASSFTGGQDTQYF. CDR3 nucleotide sequence: TGTGCCAGCAGTTTCACAGGGGGCCAAGATACGCAGTATTTT.